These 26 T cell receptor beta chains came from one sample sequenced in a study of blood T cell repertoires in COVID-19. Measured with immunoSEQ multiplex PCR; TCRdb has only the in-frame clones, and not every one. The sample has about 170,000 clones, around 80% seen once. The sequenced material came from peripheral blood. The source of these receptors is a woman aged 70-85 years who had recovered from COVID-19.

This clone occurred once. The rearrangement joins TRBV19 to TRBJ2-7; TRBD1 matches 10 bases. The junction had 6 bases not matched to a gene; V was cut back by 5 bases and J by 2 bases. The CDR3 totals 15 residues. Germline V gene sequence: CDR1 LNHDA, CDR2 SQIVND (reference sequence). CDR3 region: CASSSLTGGTYEQYF. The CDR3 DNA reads TGTGCCAGTAGTTCCCTGACAGGGGGCACCTACGAGCAGTACTTC.

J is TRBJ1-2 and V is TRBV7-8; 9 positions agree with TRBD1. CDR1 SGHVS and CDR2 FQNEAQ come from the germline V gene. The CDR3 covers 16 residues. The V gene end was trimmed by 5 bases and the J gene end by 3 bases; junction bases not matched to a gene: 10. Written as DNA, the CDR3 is TGTGCCAGCAGCCTCCGGGACAGGGTAACTGACTATGGCTACACCTTC. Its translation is CASSLRDRVTDYGYTF.

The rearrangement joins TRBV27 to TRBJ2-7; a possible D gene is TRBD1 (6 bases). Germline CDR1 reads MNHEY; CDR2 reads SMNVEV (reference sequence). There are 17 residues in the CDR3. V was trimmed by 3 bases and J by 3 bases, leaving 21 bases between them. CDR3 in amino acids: CASSLVVGRTVLYEQYF. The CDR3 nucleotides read TGTGCCAGCAGTTTGGTGGTTGGGCGGACAGTCCTCTACGAGCAGTACTTC.

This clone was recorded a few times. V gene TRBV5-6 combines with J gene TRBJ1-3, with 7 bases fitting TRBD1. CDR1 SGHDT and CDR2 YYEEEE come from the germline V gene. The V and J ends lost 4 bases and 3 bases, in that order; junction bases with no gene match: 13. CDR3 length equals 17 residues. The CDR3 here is CASSPPHGQAGGNTIYF. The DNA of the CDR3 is TGTGCCAGCAGCCCCCCCCACGGACAGGCGGGTGGAAACACCATATATTTT. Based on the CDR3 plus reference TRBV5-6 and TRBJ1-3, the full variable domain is DAGVTQSPTHLIKTRGQQVTLRCSPKSGHDTVSWYQQALGQGPQFIFQYYEEEERQRGNFPDRFSGHQFPNYSSELNVNALLLGDSALYLCASSPPHGQAGGNTIYFGEGSWLTVV.

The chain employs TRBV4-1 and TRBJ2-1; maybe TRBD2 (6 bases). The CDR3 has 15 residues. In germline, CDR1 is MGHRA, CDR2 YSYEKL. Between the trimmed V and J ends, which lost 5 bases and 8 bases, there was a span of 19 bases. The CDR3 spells CASSGGRESGDEQFF. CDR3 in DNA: TGCGCCAGCAGCGGCGGACGGGAGTCGGGCGATGAGCAGTTCTTC.

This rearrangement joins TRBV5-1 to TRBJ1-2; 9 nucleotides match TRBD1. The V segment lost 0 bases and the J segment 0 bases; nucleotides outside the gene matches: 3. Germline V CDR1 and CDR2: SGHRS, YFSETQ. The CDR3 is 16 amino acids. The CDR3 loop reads CASSLAWTGANYGYTF. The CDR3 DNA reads TGCGCCAGCAGCTTGGCCTGGACAGGGGCTAACTATGGCTACACCTTC.

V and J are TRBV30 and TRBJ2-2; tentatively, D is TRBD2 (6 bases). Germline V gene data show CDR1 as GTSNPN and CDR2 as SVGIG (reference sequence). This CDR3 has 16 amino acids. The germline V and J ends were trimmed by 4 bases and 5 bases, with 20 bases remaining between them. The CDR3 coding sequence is TGTGCCTGGACCCCCCTGGGGCGGGACGGGACCGGGGAGCTGTTTTTT. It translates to CAWTPLGRDGTGELFF.

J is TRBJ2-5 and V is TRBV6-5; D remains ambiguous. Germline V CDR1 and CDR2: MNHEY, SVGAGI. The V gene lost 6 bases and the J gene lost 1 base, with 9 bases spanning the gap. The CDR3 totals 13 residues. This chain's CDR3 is CASRQASQETQYF. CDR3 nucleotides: TGTGCCAGCAGACAAGCGAGCCAAGAGACCCAGTACTTC.

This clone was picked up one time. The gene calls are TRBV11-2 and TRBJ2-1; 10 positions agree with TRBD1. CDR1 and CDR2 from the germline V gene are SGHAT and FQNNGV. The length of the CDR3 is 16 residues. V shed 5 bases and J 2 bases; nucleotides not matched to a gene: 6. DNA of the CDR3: TGTGCCAGCAGCATCGACAGGGGGCAGGCCTACAATGAGCAGTTCTTC. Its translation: CASSIDRGQAYNEQFF.

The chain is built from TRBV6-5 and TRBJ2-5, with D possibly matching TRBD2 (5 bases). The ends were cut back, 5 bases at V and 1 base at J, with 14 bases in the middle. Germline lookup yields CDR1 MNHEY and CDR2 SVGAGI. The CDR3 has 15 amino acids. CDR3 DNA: TGTGCCAGCAGTCCAGCGGCCCGTGGCCAAGAGACCCAGTACTTC. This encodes CASSPAARGQETQYF.

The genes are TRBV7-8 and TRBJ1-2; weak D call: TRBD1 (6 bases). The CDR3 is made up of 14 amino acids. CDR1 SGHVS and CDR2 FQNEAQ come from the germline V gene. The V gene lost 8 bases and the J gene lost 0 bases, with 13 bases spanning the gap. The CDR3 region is CASSPGHANYGYTF. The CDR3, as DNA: TGTGCCAGCTCACCGGGACACGCTAACTATGGCTACACCTTC.

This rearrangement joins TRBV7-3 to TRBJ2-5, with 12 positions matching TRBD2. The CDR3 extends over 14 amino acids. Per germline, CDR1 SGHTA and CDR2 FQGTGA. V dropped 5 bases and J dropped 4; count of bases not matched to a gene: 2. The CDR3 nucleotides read TGTGCCAGCAGCCCGGGACTAGCGGGAGAGACCCAGTACTTC. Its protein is CASSPGLAGETQYF.

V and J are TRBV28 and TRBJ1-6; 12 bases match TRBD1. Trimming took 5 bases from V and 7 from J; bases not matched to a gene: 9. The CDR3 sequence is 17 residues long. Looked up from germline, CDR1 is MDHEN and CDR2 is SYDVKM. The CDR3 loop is CASSPWGQGAPNSPLHF. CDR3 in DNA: TGTGCCAGCAGTCCGTGGGGACAGGGGGCTCCCAATTCACCCCTCCACTTT.

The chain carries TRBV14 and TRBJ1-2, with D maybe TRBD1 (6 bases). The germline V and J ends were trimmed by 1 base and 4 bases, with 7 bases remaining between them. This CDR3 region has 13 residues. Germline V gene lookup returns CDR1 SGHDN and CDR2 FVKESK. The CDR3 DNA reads TGTGCCAGCAGCCAAGGGACAGCCTATGGCTACACCTTC. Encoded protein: CASSQGTAYGYTF.

CDR3 amino acids: CASSLWTGGSANEQFF. The CDR3 DNA sequence: TGTGCCAGCAGCCTTTGGACAGGGGGATCCGCCAATGAGCAGTTCTTC. The chain employs TRBV3-1 (or the pseudogene TRBV3-2) and TRBJ2-1; 10 bases are shared with TRBD1. Germline values: CDR1 LGHDT, CDR2 YNNKEL (reference sequence). The CDR3 spans 16 residues. V shed 4 bases and J 6 bases; nucleotides not matched to a gene: 9.

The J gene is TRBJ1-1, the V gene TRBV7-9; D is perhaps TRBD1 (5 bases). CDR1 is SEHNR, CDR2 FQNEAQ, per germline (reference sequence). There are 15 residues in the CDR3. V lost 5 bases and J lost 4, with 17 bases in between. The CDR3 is CASSASGAGVTEAFF. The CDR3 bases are TGTGCCAGCAGCGCATCCGGGGCGGGGGTCACTGAAGCTTTCTTT.

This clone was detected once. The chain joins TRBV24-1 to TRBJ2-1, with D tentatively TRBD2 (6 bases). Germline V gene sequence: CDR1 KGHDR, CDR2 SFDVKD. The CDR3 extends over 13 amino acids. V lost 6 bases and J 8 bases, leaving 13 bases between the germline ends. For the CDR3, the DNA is TGTGCCACCAGTACAACCTGGGGGGATGAGCAGTTCTTC. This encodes CATSTTWGDEQFF.

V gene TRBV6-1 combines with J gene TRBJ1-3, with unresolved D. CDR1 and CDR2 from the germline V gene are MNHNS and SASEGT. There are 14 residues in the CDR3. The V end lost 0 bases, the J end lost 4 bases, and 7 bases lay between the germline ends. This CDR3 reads CASSEAPGGNTIYF. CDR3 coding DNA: TGTGCCAGCAGTGAAGCCCCGGGGGGAAACACCATATATTTT.

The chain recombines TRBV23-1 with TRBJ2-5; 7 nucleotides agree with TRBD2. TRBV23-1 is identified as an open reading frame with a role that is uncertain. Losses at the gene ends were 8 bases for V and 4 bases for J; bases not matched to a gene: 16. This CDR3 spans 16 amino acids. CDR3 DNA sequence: TGCGCCAGCCGCCGGCGGACGGGGGGACCTCGAGAGACCCAGTACTTC. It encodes CASRRRTGGPRETQYF.

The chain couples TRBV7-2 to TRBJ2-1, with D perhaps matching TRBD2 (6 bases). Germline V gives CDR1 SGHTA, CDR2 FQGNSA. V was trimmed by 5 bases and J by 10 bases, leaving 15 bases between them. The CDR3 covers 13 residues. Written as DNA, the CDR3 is TGTGCCAGCAGCGTCGGGACTCCCGGAGAGCAGTTCTTC. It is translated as CASSVGTPGEQFF.

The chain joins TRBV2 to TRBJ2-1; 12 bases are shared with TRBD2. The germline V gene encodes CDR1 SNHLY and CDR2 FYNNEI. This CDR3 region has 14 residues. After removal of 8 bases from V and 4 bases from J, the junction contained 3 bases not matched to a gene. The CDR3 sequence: CASGGTSGYNEQFF. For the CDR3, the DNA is TGTGCCAGCGGAGGGACTAGCGGGTACAATGAGCAGTTCTTC.

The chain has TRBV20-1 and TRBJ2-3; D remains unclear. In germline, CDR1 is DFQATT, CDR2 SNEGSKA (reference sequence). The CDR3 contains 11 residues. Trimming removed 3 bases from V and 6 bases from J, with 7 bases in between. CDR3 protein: CSASRWDTQYF. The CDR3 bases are TGCAGTGCTAGTCGGTGGGATACGCAGTATTTT.

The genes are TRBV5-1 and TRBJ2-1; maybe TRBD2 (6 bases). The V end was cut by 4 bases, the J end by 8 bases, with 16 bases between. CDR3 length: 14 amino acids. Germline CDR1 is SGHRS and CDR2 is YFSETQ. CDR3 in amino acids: CASSLSGGIDEQFF. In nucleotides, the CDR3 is TGCGCCAGCAGCCTGTCTGGGGGGATCGATGAGCAGTTCTTC.

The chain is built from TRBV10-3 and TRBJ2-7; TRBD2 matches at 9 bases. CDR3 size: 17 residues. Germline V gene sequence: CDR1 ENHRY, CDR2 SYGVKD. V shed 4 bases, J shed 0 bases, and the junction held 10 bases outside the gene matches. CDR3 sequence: CAISATMTSGHSYEQYF. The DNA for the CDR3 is TGTGCCATCAGTGCGACCATGACTAGCGGACACTCCTACGAGCAGTACTTC.

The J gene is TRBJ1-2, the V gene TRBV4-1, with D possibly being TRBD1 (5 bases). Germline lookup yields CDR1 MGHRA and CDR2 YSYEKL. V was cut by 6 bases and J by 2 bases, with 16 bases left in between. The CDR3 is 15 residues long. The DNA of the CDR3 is TGCGCCAGCAGGTCCGCCGGGACTTCAAACTATGGCTACACCTTC. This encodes CASRSAGTSNYGYTF.

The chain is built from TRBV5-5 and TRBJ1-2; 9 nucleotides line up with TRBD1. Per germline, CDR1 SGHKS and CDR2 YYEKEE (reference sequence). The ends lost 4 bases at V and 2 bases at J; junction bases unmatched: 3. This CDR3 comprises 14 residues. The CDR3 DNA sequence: TGTGCCAGCAGCCCCGGGACAGGGAACTATGGCTACACCTTC. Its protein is CASSPGTGNYGYTF.